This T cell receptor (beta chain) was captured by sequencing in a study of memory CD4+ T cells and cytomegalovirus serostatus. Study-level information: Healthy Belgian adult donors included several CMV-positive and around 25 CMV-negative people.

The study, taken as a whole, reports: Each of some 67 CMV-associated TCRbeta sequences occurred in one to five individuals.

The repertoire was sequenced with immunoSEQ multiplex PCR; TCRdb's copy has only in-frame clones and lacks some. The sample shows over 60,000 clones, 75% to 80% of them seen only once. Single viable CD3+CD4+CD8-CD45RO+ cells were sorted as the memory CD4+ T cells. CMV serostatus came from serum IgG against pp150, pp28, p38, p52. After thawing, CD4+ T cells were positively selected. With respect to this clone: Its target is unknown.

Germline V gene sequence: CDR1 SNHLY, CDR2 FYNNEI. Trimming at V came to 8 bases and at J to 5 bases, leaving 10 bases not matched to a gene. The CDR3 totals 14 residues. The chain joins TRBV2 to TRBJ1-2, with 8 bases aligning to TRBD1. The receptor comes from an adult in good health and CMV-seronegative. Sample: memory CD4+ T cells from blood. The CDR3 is CASVRQGAGYGYTF. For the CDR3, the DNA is TGTGCCAGCGTACGGCAGGGGGCCGGGTATGGCTACACCTTC.